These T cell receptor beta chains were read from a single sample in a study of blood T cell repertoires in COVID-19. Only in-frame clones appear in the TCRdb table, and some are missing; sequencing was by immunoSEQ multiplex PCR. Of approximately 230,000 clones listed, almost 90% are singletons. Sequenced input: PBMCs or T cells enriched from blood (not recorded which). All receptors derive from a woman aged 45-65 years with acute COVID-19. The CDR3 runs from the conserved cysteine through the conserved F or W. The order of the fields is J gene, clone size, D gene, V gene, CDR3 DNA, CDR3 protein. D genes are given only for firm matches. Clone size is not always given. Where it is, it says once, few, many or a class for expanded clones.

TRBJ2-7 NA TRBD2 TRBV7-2 TGTGCCAGCAGCGGAAGACTAGCGGGATTTGGGTACGAGCAGTACTTC CASSGRLAGFGYEQYF
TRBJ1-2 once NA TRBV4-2 TGTGCCAGCAGCCAAGAGGGCGACTATGGCTACACCTTC CASSQEGDYGYTF
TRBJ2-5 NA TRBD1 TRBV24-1 TGTGCCACCGGCACAGGGGACCGGACCCCGGAGACCCAGTACTTC CATGTGDRTPETQYF
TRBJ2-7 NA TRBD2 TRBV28 TGTGCCGGTGGGATGCGGGAGGCCCCCCTCCGATACTACGAGCAGTACTTC CAGGMREAPLRYYEQYF
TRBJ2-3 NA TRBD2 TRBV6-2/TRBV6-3 TGTGCCAGCAGTTACGGGACTAGCGGCACAGATACGCAGTATTTT CASSYGTSGTDTQYF
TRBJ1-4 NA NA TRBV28 TGTGCCAGCAGTTACCCCGGACAGCTATTATCTAATGAAAAACTGTTTTTT CASSYPGQLLSNEKLFF
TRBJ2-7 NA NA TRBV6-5 TGTGCCAGCAGGAGGATCGAGAGCTCCTACGAGCAGTACTTC CASRRIESSYEQYF
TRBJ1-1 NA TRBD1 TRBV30 TGTGCCTTAACTGTCGGGACAGCTATGAACACTGAAGCTTTCTTT CALTVGTAMNTEAFF
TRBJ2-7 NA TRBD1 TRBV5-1 TGCGCCAGCAGCTTTTTGGGACAGATAAACTACGAGCAGTACTTC CASSFLGQINYEQYF
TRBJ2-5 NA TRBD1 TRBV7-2 TGTGCCAGCAGCCGTGGGACAGGGGGCGGGGAGACCCAGTACTTC CASSRGTGGGETQYF
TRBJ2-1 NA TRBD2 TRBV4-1 TGCGCCAGCAGCCAGTTCTGGCGGGAGGGCTACAATGAGCAGTTCTTC CASSQFWREGYNEQFF
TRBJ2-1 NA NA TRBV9 TGTGCCAGCAGCGCTCGACTAGCCTACAATGAGCAGTTCTTC CASSARLAYNEQFF
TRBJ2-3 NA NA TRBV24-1 TGTGCCACCAGCGACTCTGTGGGTACGCAGTATTTT CATSDSVGTQYF
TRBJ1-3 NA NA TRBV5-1 TGCGCCAGCAGCTTCGATAGTGGCTCTGGAAACACCATATATTTT CASSFDSGSGNTIYF
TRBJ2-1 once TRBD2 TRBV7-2 TGTGCCAGCAGCTTATGGGCTAGCGGGGTTCTCGGTGAGCAGTTCTTC CASSLWASGVLGEQFF
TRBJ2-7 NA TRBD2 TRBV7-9 TGTGCCAGCAGCCTAACACTAGCGGGAGCCTACGAGCAGTACTTC CASSLTLAGAYEQYF
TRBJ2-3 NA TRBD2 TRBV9 TGTGCCAGCAGCGGTGGCCGTGGGACTAGGACCACAGATACGCAGTATTTT CASSGGRGTRTTDTQYF